The clone carrying this TCR beta chain was recorded once. What it binds is unknown. These data belong to a study of cytomegalovirus exposure and HLA in healthy donors. About the research overall: Tens of millions of unique TCRs, all from HLA-typed donors, were included in an early release of the data.

Trimming removed 2 bases from V and 9 bases from J, with 11 bases in between. The germline V gene has CDR1 SEHNR and CDR2 FQNEAQ (reference sequence). The CDR3 spans 13 residues. Broader study findings: The authors later linked a missense DCLRE1C variant to TCR beta V- and J-gene trimming. The study put 150 or so TCR beta chains on its list as cytomegalovirus-associated.

The PCR employed 60 Vbeta primers together with 13 Jbeta primers. TCRdb keeps only in-frame clones here, not all; method: immunoSEQ multiplex PCR. The sample holds more than 120,000 clones; about four fifths are singletons and the top ten take 6.2%. Donors were nominally healthy when sampled, though unrecorded immune exposures were likely. The chain links TRBV7-9 to TRBJ2-1, with D perhaps matching TRBD2 (5 bases). This receptor was taken from a woman aged 40 to 50 in good health and CMV-seropositive. Sequenced material: PBMCs. DNA of the CDR3: TGTGCCAGCAGCTTACTGGCCCGGGGTGAGCAGTTCTTC. This translates into CASSLLARGEQFF.